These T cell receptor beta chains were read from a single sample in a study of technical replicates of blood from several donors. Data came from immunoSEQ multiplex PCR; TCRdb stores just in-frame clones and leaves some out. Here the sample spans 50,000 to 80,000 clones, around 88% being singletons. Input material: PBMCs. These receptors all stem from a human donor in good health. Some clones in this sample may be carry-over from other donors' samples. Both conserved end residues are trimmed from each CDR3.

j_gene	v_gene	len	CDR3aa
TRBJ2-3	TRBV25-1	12	ASSGGPKTDTQY
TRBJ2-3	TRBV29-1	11	SLSPGFTDTQY
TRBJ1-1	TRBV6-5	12	ASSFGGMNTEAF
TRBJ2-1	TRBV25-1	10	ASNSGGDEQF
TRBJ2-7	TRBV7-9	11	ASSSYDSYEQY
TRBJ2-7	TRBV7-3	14	ASSSPGPRDPYEQY
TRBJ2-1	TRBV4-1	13	ASSNSGGAVNEQF
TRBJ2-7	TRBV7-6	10	ASSPDGREQY
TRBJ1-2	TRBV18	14	ASSPGQRQESYGYT
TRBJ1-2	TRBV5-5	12	ASSTGQPYVGYT
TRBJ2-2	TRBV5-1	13	ASSFGTSGTGELF
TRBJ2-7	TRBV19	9	ASSTLYEQY
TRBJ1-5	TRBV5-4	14	ASSLGGGGSNQPQH
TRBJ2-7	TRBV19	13	ASSLDRGSLHEQY
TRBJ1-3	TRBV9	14	ASSAGQGPSGNTIY
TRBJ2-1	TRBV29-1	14	SVVPGRGQSLGEQF
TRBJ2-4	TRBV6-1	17	ASSETGGDSGIAKNIQY
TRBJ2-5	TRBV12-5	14	ASGLGWGGEQETQY
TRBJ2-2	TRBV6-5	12	ASSRTSWAGELF
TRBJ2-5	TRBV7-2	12	ASSLGGVQETQY
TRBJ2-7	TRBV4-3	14	ASSQDRAGGIYEQY
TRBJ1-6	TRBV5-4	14	ASTNGGGSFNSPLH
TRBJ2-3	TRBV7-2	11	ASRRAGVDTQY
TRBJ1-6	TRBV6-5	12	ASSSAGRGSPLH
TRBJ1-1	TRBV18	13	ASSPPGGGNTEAF
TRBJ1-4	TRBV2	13	ASNGGGTGSQKLF
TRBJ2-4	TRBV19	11	ASSMGTENIQY
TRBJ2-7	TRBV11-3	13	ASSIRDSFRYEQY
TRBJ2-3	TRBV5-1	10	ASSLEGHTQY
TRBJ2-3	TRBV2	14	ASSEQAAGGQDTQY
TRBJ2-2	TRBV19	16	ASSLRTGRAYESGELF
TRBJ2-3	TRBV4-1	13	ASSQGTSGSGTQY
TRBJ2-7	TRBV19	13	ASSIGTGGYYEQY
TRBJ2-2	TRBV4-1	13	ASSPQPGRTGELF
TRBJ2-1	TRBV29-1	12	SVPRGGPYNEQF
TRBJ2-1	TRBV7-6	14	ASSLAGEDPRNEQF
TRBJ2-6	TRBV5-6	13	ASSLQGSGANVLT
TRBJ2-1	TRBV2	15	ASRDQIAGVGHNEQF
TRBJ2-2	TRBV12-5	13	ASGLGLAGVGELF
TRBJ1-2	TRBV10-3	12	ATAPAGSNYGYT
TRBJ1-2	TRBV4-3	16	ASSQEGGQGKTNYGYT
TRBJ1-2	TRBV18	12	ASSESQGNYGYT
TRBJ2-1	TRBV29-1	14	SVGTSGGRSYNEQF
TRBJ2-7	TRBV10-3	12	AISEGLISYEQY
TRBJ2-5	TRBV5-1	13	ASSTSSGVGETQY
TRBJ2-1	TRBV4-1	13	ASTRGQSSYNEQF
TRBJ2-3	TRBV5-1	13	ASSPGVRELDTQY
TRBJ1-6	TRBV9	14	ASSVGGGQGYSPLH
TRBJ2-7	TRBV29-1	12	SVEDGRGPYEQY
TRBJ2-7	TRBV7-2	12	ASSFDSGGGEQY
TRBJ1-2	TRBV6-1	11	ASSVIGGYGYT
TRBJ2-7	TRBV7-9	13	ASSQRRGLSYEQY
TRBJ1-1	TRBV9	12	ASSLSPVNTEAF
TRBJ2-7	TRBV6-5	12	ASREGTGKYEQY
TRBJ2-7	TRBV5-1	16	ASSARRFSGLQPPQQY
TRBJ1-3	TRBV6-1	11	ASSQTGGNTIY
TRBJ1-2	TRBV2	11	ASRSTVPYGYT
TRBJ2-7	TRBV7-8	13	ASSLASGGNYEQY
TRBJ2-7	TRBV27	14	ASSLSNREIPYEQY
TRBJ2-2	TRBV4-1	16	ASSQDPGLARGTGELF